This record covers a single T cell receptor beta chain. This CDR3 spans 16 amino acids. CDR1 is SQVTM, CDR2 ANQGSEA, per germline. After removal of 7 bases from V and 0 bases from J, the junction contained 14 bases not matched to a gene. The entry originates in a study of shared clonotypes between healthy human individuals. The naive CD8 subset, CD45RO-negative cells positively selected for CCR7, excluded terminally differentiated effector memory CD45RA+ cells. In the sorted-subset replicate PCRs, around 200 ng DNA, roughly 29,000 T cell genomes, was used. Some clones are missing from TCRdb's copy, which holds only in-frame ones; the method was immunoSEQ multiplex PCR. Among over 2,000,000 clones listed, just under 95% were seen once.

The sequence came from a man between 18 and 29 years old in good health. Some clones in this sample may be carry-over from other donors' samples. Sequences were obtained from naive CD8+ T cells from PBMCs. V gene TRBV29-1 combines with J gene TRBJ1-2; 7 positions match TRBD1. In nucleotides, the CDR3 is TGCAGCGCCAACTCGGGGACAGCGAAAACTAACTATGGCTACACCTTC. It yields the protein CSANSGTAKTNYGYTF.